A single sample is the source of the 18 T cell receptor beta chains below, sequenced in a study of OX40 agonist ivuxolimab in advanced cancers. Libraries were constructed by the immunoSEQ multiplex PCR assay. The source is immuneACCESS, and TCRdb retained only in-frame sequences with V and J called. Part of the clones is not carried over; for the studies checked, unresolved V genes explain less than half of this, and the remainder is unexplained. The sample table holds 20,000 to 25,000 clones, of which around nine tenths were seen once. The top ten constitute around 10% of the sample. The specimen comprised CD4+ or CD8+ T cells sorted from blood, sampled in a trial of the OX40 agonist ivuxolimab. Receptor source: an adult with an advanced solid tumor such as melanoma, head and neck, liver or kidney cancer.

V is TRBV19 and J is TRBJ2-1; possibly TRBD1 or TRBD2 for D (5 bases each). The germline V gene encodes CDR1 LNHDA and CDR2 SQIVND (reference sequence). V was shortened by 6 bases and J by 6 bases, with 21 bases between the two germline ends. The CDR3 has 16 residues. The CDR3 coding sequence is TGTGCCAGTAGCTCTACCTCCGGGACGGATACCAATGAGCAGTTCTTC. This encodes CASSSTSGTDTNEQFF.

The CDR3 region has the DNA TGTGCCAGCAGTGGGTGGGACGGGTCCTACGAGCAGTACTTC. Amino acid sequence: CASSGWDGSYEQYF. This chain uses TRBV6-1 with TRBJ2-7; possibly TRBD1 or TRBD2 for D (5 bases each). This CDR3 contains 14 residues. Germline V gene data show CDR1 as MNHNS and CDR2 as SASEGT. V shed 4 bases and J shed 1 base, with 11 bases lying between them.

As to this clone: Relative to the germline gene, one junction end is altered; a read error may explain this. The chain combines TRBV29-1 with TRBJ2-4; perhaps TRBD1 as D (6 bases). Looked up from germline, CDR1 is SQVTM and CDR2 is ANQGSEA. The CDR3 is 14 amino acids. DNA for the CDR3: TGCAGCGTTGAATGGGCAGGGGCCAGAAACATTCAGTACTTC. Protein product: CSVEWAGARNIQYF.

The chain recombines TRBV4-1 with TRBJ2-2; maybe TRBD2 (5 bases). The CDR3 length is 15 residues. The germline V gene has CDR1 MGHRA and CDR2 YSYEKL. V was cut by 5 bases and J by 3 bases, with 13 bases left in between. CDR3 in DNA: TGCGCCAGCAGCGAGGGTACTGGGTACACCGGGGAGCTGTTTTTT. Its protein product is CASSEGTGYTGELFF.

The chain recombines TRBV2 with TRBJ2-3; a possible D gene is TRBD1 (5 bases). CDR1 is SNHLY and CDR2 is FYNNEI in the germline V gene. This CDR3 has 15 residues. With 6 bases removed from V and 3 bases from J, the gap between germline ends came to 16 bases. The CDR3 loop is CASSAYLDSTDTQYF. Here the CDR3 DNA reads TGTGCCAGCAGCGCCTATCTTGACAGTACAGATACGCAGTATTTT.

Concerning this clone: Other DNA variants within this sample encode the same CDR3. The rearrangement links TRBV29-1 to TRBJ2-1; 11 bases map to TRBD2. The length of the CDR3 is 13 residues. The germline V gene has CDR1 SQVTM and CDR2 ANQGSEA. The J segment lost 7 bases and the V segment lost 4 bases, leaving 3 bases of the junction unmatched. The CDR3 DNA reads as TGCAGCGTTGTGGGACTAGCGGAAAATGAGCAGTTCTTC. Encoded protein: CSVVGLAENEQFF.

This clone is labeled as medium-sized (0.01 to 0.1%). For the CDR3, the DNA is TGCGCCAGCAGCCACATAGCGGGCGCCCTCTACGAGCAGTACTTC. This encodes CASSHIAGALYEQYF. V is TRBV4-1 and J is TRBJ2-7, with 7 nucleotides matching TRBD2. J was trimmed by 3 bases and V by 3 bases; bases with no gene match: 8. The CDR3 contains 15 residues. Germline V gene lookup returns CDR1 MGHRA and CDR2 YSYEKL.

A note on this clone: Other nucleotide sequences from this sample produce the same CDR3. J is TRBJ1-2 and V is TRBV13; TRBD1 agrees at 8 bases. The CDR3 is 16 amino acids. V gave up 7 bases and J gave up 6 bases; unmatched junction bases: 16. Germline V gives CDR1 PRHDT, CDR2 FYEKMQ (reference sequence). As DNA, the CDR3 is TGTGCCAGCATCGACGCAAACAGGGGGACGTACGATGGCTACACCTTC. Protein sequence: CASIDANRGTYDGYTF.

This chain joins TRBV5-1 and TRBJ1-5; D might be TRBD1 (6 bases). This CDR3 comprises 14 residues. Germline lookup yields CDR1 SGHRS and CDR2 YFSETQ. V was clipped by 4 bases and J by 6 bases, with 14 bases between them. CDR3 nucleotides: TGCGCCAGCAGCCCGGCAGGGGAAGCTCAGCCCCAGCATTTT. Translating gives CASSPAGEAQPQHF. The complete variable domain, with remaining parts taken from reference TRBV5-1 and TRBJ1-5, reads KAGVTQTPRYLIKTRGQQVTLSCSPISGHRSVSWYQQTPGQGLQFLFEYFSETQRNKGNFPGRFSGRQFSNSRSEMNVSTLELGDSALYLCASSPAGEAQPQHFGDGTRLSIL.

V is TRBV5-5 and J is TRBJ2-7, with TRBD1 matching 7 bases. V lost 4 bases, J lost 4 bases, and 17 bases stayed unmatched. The CDR3 is 17 residues long. Germline values: CDR1 SGHKS, CDR2 YYEKEE (reference sequence). CDR3 sequence reads: CASSLRLQGPSVYEQYF. The CDR3, as DNA: TGTGCCAGCAGCCTCAGGTTACAGGGGCCTTCGGTTTACGAGCAGTACTTC.

This chain links TRBV7-9 with TRBJ2-4, with 9 nucleotides matching TRBD1. Per germline, CDR1 SEHNR and CDR2 FQNEAQ (reference sequence). The ends lost 4 bases at V and 3 bases at J; junction bases unmatched: 7. The CDR3 spans 16 residues. This CDR3 is CASSSGGGQGKNIQYF. The DNA for the CDR3 is TGTGCCAGCAGCTCCGGTGGGGGACAGGGCAAAAACATTCAGTACTTC.

About this clone itself: This sample includes further DNA sequences coding for the same CDR3. CDR3 protein: CASSLVSGRYEQYF. The CDR3, as DNA: TGTGCCAGCAGCCTGGTATCAGGGCGGTACGAGCAGTACTTC. The chain recombines TRBV11-1 with TRBJ2-7, with D maybe TRBD1 (5 bases). The CDR3 has 14 amino acids. The V end lost 5 bases, the J end lost 4 bases, and 15 bases lay between the germline ends. Germline CDR1 and CDR2: SGHAT and FQDESV (reference sequence). Drawing the rest from reference TRBV11-1 and TRBJ2-7, the complete variable domain is EAEVAQSPRYKITEKSQAVAFWCDPISGHATLYWYRQILGQGPELLVQFQDESVVDDSQLPKDRFSAERLKGVDSTLKIQPAELGDSAMYLCASSLVSGRYEQYFGPGTRLTVT.

The chain uses TRBV7-8 and TRBJ2-2; 7 nucleotides line up with TRBD2. The germline V gene encodes CDR1 SGHVS and CDR2 FQNEAQ. After removal of 3 bases from V and 0 bases from J, the junction contained 7 bases not matched to a gene. The CDR3 sequence is 17 residues long. CDR3 sequence: CASSFLAGGANTGELFF. In DNA form, the CDR3 reads TGTGCCAGCAGCTTCTTAGCGGGTGGAGCGAACACCGGGGAGCTGTTTTTT. The full variable domain, with the rest looked up from reference TRBV7-8 and TRBJ2-2, is GAGVSQSPRYKVAKRGQDVALRCDPISGHVSLFWYQQALGQGPEFLTYFQNEAQLDKSGLPSDRFFAERPEGSVSTLKIQRTQQEDSAVYLCASSFLAGGANTGELFFGEGSRLTVL.

CDR3 in DNA: TGTGCCAGCAGCTTAGTGAGACTAGCCTACACAGATACGCAGTATTTT. It yields the protein CASSLVRLAYTDTQYF. This rearrangement joins TRBV11-2 to TRBJ2-3; 7 bases match TRBD2. The CDR3 covers 16 residues. Germline CDR1 is SGHAT and CDR2 is FQNNGV. The junction had 6 bases not matched to a gene; V was cut back by 1 base and J by 2 bases. The variable domain in full, completed from reference TRBV11-2 and TRBJ2-3, reads EAGVAQSPRYKIIEKRQSVAFWCNPISGHATLYWYQQILGQGPKLLIQFQNNGVVDDSQLPKDRFSAERLKGVDSTLKIQPAKLEDSAVYLCASSLVRLAYTDTQYFGPGTRLTVL.

The J gene is TRBJ2-2, the V gene TRBV6-5; TRBD1 aligns across 9 bases. The germline gives CDR1 MNHEY, CDR2 SVGAGI. The V gene end was trimmed by 2 bases and the J gene end by 4 bases; junction bases not matched to a gene: 2. CDR3 length equals 15 residues. CDR3 loop: CASSYRTGVTGELFF. CDR3 DNA: TGTGCCAGCAGTTACCGGACAGGGGTCACCGGGGAGCTGTTTTTT.

This chain links TRBV6-1 with TRBJ1-2; TRBD1 might be the D (6 bases). The CDR3 covers 15 residues. Germline V CDR1 and CDR2: MNHNS, SASEGT. Deletions cut 7 bases from V and 0 bases from J, with 15 bases between. The CDR3 sequence: CASNSRGSSNYGYTF. CDR3 coding DNA: TGTGCCAGCAATTCCAGGGGTTCTTCTAACTATGGCTACACCTTC.

The chain employs TRBV9 and TRBJ2-1; 10 positions match TRBD1. The CDR3 length is 14 residues. Germline values: CDR1 SGDLS, CDR2 YYNGEE. With V trimmed by 4 bases and J by 6 bases, 4 bases remained unmatched. Written as DNA, the CDR3 is TGTGCCAGCAGCCGACAGGGGGCGGGCAATGAGCAGTTCTTC. Its protein product is CASSRQGAGNEQFF. The full variable domain, rest sourced from reference TRBV9 and TRBJ2-1, is DSGVTQTPKHLITATGQRVTLRCSPRSGDLSVYWYQQSLDQGLQFLIQYYNGEERAKGNILERFSAQQFPDLHSELNLSSLELGDSALYFCASSRQGAGNEQFFGPGTRLTVL.

The chain combines TRBV11-2 with TRBJ2-7; D might be TRBD2 (5 bases). The CDR3 has 15 amino acids. From germline, CDR1 is SGHAT and CDR2 FQNNGV. With 3 bases removed from V and 0 bases from J, the gap between germline ends came to 12 bases. CDR3 protein: CASSLESGISYEQYF. CDR3 DNA sequence: TGTGCCAGCAGCTTGGAGTCGGGAATCTCCTACGAGCAGTACTTC.